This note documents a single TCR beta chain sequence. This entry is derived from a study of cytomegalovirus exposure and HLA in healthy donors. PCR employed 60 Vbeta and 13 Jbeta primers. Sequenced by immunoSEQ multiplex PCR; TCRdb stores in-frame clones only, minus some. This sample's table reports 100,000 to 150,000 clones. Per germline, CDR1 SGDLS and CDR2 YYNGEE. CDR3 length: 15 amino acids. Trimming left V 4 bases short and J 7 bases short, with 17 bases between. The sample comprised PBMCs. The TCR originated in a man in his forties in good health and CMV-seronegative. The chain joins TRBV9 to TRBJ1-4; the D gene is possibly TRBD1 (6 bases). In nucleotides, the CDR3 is TGTGCCAGCAGCCCAAGCCTGGGGGCAGGTGAAAAACTGTTTTTT. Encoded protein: CASSPSLGAGEKLFF.